The 32 T cell receptor beta chains given below trace back to one sample, sequenced in a study of T cell repertoires in cytomegalovirus infection. Which antigens these TCRs recognize remains unknown. TCRdb reanalysed the reads using MiXCR and keeps one entry per CDR3 protein. The sample contains roughly 920,000 distinct CDR3 sequences, around a third of which appear only once. Sequencing used cultured CD8+ T cells from PBMCs, obtained from culture after CMV antigen stimulation. These receptor sequences come from a human donor in good health (CMV status not recorded). Some clones in this sample may be carry-over from other donors' samples.

This clonotype was observed many times. The chain joins TRBV7-6 to TRBJ1-1; D is possibly TRBD1 (5 bases). Germline V gene data show CDR1 as SGHVS and CDR2 as FNYEAQ. This CDR3 spans 17 amino acids. Trimming pared 2 bases from V and 1 base from J, leaving 17 bases between. CDR3 region: CASSLRGDPFANTEAFF. CDR3 in DNA: TGTGCCAGCAGCTTACGGGGGGATCCCTTTGCGAACACTGAAGCTTTCTTT.

This sequence joins TRBV6-6 and TRBJ1-6, with D tentatively TRBD1 (6 bases). V dropped 2 bases and J dropped 9 bases, with 14 bases sitting between them. Germline CDR1 reads MNHNY; CDR2 reads SVGAGI (reference sequence). This CDR3 comprises 15 residues. The CDR3 DNA follows: TGTGCCAGCAGTTACGACAGGACCAGGGGTTCACCCCTCCACTTT. The encoded protein is CASSYDRTRGSPLHF.

This clonotype was seen once. The chain joins TRBV4-3 to TRBJ1-1; D is unresolved. This CDR3 is 17 amino acids long. V was trimmed by 1 base and J by 1 base, leaving 16 bases between them. CDR1 is LGHNA, CDR2 YSLEER, per germline. The DNA for the CDR3 is TGCGCCAGCAGCCAAGCCCATATGGAGGGAAAGAACACTGAAGCTTTCTTT. Residues: CASSQAHMEGKNTEAFF.

This clonotype has only a few counts. The V call is TRBV7-2, the J call TRBJ1-6; possibly TRBD1 for D (6 bases). Between the trimmed V and J ends, which lost 0 bases and 10 bases, there was a span of 25 bases. The CDR3 consists of 19 residues. In germline, CDR1 is SGHTA, CDR2 FQGNSA. CDR3 in DNA: TGTGCCAGCAGCTTAGCGTCTCTTTCAAAGCACAGGGACCCCTCACCCCTCCACTTT. This encodes CASSLASLSKHRDPSPLHF.

This sequence joins TRBV6-1 and TRBJ2-1; possibly TRBD1 for D (6 bases). The CDR3 runs to 16 residues. With 0 bases removed from V and 8 bases from J, the gap between germline ends came to 17 bases. CDR1 and CDR2 (germline): MNHNS, SASEGT. In DNA form, the CDR3 reads TGTGCCAGCAGTGAAGCCGACAGGAATAAACGGGATGAGCAGTTCTTC. It yields the protein CASSEADRNKRDEQFF.

The chain links TRBV19 to TRBJ2-2, with D perhaps TRBD2 (5 bases). In germline, CDR1 is LNHDA, CDR2 SQIVND (reference sequence). This CDR3 contains 15 residues. Trimming cost V 1 base and J 6 bases, with 12 bases left between them. DNA for the CDR3: TGTGCCAGTAGTATAGTAGAGGGTGCAGCCGGGGAGCTGTTTTTT. It yields the protein CASSIVEGAAGELFF.

This clonotype has a handful of counts. The V gene is TRBV27, the J gene TRBJ2-1; 9 positions agree with TRBD2. With V trimmed by 4 bases and J by 7 bases, 5 bases remained unmatched. There are 14 residues in the CDR3. Germline CDR1 is MNHEY and CDR2 is SMNVEV (reference sequence). The CDR3 here is CASSSWTSENEQFF. CDR3 nucleotide sequence: TGTGCCAGCAGTTCTTGGACTAGCGAGAATGAGCAGTTCTTC.

This clonotype was counted many times. The rearrangement links TRBV6-5 to TRBJ1-1; TRBD1 might be the D (5 bases). The CDR3 contains 15 residues. The V end lost 5 bases, the J end lost 3 bases, and 16 bases lay between the germline ends. CDR1 and CDR2 from the germline V gene are MNHEY and SVGAGI. CDR3 nucleotides: TGTGCCAGCAGTCAAGACAGAGGAACTTACACTGAAGCTTTCTTT. Protein: CASSQDRGTYTEAFF.

There are a few counts of this clonotype. This chain joins TRBV29-1 and TRBJ1-1; D uncertain. The CDR3 sequence is 12 residues long. Germline assignment: CDR1 SQVTM and CDR2 ANQGSEA. Trimming took 1 base from V and 7 from J, leaving 10 bases between them. CDR3 DNA: TGCAGCGTTGAAGCTATGTTCGGTGAAGCTTTCTTT. Translated, it gives CSVEAMFGEAFF.

In this sample, this clonotype turned up many times. This chain joins TRBV6-1 and TRBJ1-1, with unresolved D. Germline V gene data show CDR1 as MNHNS and CDR2 as SASEGT. V was pared by 5 bases and J by 8 bases, with 12 bases between. The CDR3 is made up of 12 amino acids. CDR3 loop: CASSLLSGEAFF. The CDR3 region has the DNA TGTGCCAGCAGTCTTCTCTCTGGAGAAGCTTTCTTT.

V gene TRBV10-3 combines with J gene TRBJ1-4, with 7 bases lining up with TRBD1. J gave up 3 bases and V 0 bases, and 4 bases lay outside the gene matches. Germline V gene lookup returns CDR1 ENHRY and CDR2 SYGVKD. The length of the CDR3 is 16 residues. The CDR3: CAISESKGAANEKLFF. CDR3 bases: TGTGCCATCAGTGAGTCGAAGGGGGCAGCTAATGAAAAACTGTTTTTT.

The chain joins TRBV6-2 or TRBV6-3 to TRBJ2-7, with a tentative D call TRBD2 (5 bases). In germline, CDR1 is MNHEY, CDR2 SVGEGT. V gave up 6 bases and J gave up 5 bases, with 8 bases separating them. The CDR3 covers 11 residues. The CDR3 loop reads CASSEGNEQYV. Written as DNA, the CDR3 is TGTGCCAGCAGCGAGGGTAACGAGCAGTACGTC.

The rearrangement joins TRBV4-1 to TRBJ2-7, with a tentative D call TRBD2 (6 bases). Looked up from germline, CDR1 is MGHRA and CDR2 is YSYEKL. The CDR3 length is 16 residues. The ends were cut back, 1 base at V and 1 base at J, with 14 bases in the middle. The CDR3 protein is CASSQVAGLPSYEQYF. The DNA of the CDR3 is TGCGCCAGCAGCCAAGTCGCGGGACTTCCTTCCTACGAGCAGTACTTC.

This clonotype has just a few counts. This sequence joins TRBV19 and TRBJ1-5, with 12 bases lining up with TRBD1. V lost 9 bases, J lost 5 bases, and 8 bases stayed unmatched. The CDR3 is 15 residues long. Germline V gives CDR1 LNHDA, CDR2 SQIVND (reference sequence). CDR3 nucleotide sequence: TGTGCCAGCACCGGGACAGGGGGCGTGGATCAGCCCCAGCATTTT. The encoded protein is CASTGTGGVDQPQHF.

CDR3 nucleotides: TGTGCCAGCAGCTTGGTCGGGGGAGGGGGAAGGGGCGAGCAGTACTTC. This gives the protein CASSLVGGGGRGEQYF. The genes are TRBV5-6 and TRBJ2-7, with D possibly being TRBD2 (7 bases). This CDR3 contains 16 residues. V lost 0 bases and J lost 6, with 19 bases in between. Germline CDR1 SGHDT, CDR2 YYEEEE.

This clonotype was counted many times. The V gene is TRBV7-2, the J gene TRBJ1-2, with 7 nucleotides matching TRBD1. The CDR3 runs to 16 residues. Germline assignment: CDR1 SGHTA and CDR2 FQGNSA. The J segment lost 4 bases and the V segment lost 0 bases, leaving 8 bases of the junction unmatched. CDR3 loop: CASSLAVPQGIYGYTF. The CDR3 coding sequence is TGTGCCAGCAGCTTAGCGGTCCCACAGGGGATCTATGGCTACACCTTC.

The rearrangement joins TRBV7-6 to TRBJ2-7; D is uncertain. The CDR3 loop spans 12 amino acids. Per the germline V gene, CDR1 is SGHVS and CDR2 is FNYEAQ. The V and J ends lost 6 bases and 2 bases respectively, with 8 bases between them. CDR3 coding DNA: TGTGCCAGCAGTCAAAATCCCTACGAGCAGTACTTC. Amino acids: CASSQNPYEQYF.

This clonotype has only a few counts. This chain connects TRBV4-1 to TRBJ2-7; D call uncertain. CDR1 MGHRA and CDR2 YSYEKL come from the germline V gene. The CDR3 spans 15 residues. The V end lost 4 bases, the J end lost 0 bases, and 13 bases lay between the germline ends. CDR3 in amino acids: CASSPQTGASYEQYF. The CDR3 bases are TGCGCCAGCAGCCCCCAGACTGGAGCCTCCTACGAGCAGTACTTC.

This clonotype showed up just once. The genes are TRBV7-8 and TRBJ2-1; no firm D call. Looked up from germline, CDR1 is SGHVS and CDR2 is FQNEAQ. V was cut by 6 bases and J by 9 bases, with 9 bases left in between. The CDR3 extends over 11 amino acids. CDR3 nucleotides: TGTGCCAGCAGAACAAACAGTGAGCAGTTCTTC. It translates to CASRTNSEQFF.

This clonotype was counted only a few times. The V call is TRBV15, the J call TRBJ1-5, with D unresolved. Germline-derived CDR1 and CDR2 are LNHNV and YYDKDF (reference sequence). V was cut by 2 bases and J by 1 base, with 15 bases left in between. The length of the CDR3 is 17 residues. CDR3 DNA: TGTGCCACCAGCAGACCCAAAGGAACGGCGAGCAATCAGCCCCAGCATTTT. This sequence encodes CATSRPKGTASNQPQHF.

A note on this clonotype: Just one base apart from a much larger clone, this may be a read error. The chain couples TRBV12-3 or TRBV12-4 to TRBJ1-2; 7 bases are shared with TRBD1. This CDR3 has 12 amino acids. DNA of the CDR3: TGTACCAGCAGTCCGACAGGGTATGGCTACACCTTC. It encodes CTSSPTGYGYTF.

This clonotype was found a few times. The chain is built from TRBV19 and TRBJ2-1, with TRBD2 matching 7 bases. Trimming removed 2 bases from V and 8 bases from J; junction bases left unmatched: 9. CDR1 and CDR2 from the germline V gene are LNHDA and SQIVND (reference sequence). The CDR3 loop spans 15 amino acids. CDR3 DNA sequence: TGTGCCAGTAGTATAATACCTAGCGGTGGCGATGAGCAGTTCTTC. As protein: CASSIIPSGGDEQFF.

V and J are TRBV20-1 and TRBJ1-1; the D is unclear. V lost 0 bases to trimming and J lost 8 bases, with 19 bases between them. From germline, CDR1 is DFQATT and CDR2 SNEGSKA (reference sequence). The CDR3 consists of 15 residues. The CDR3 DNA is TGCAGTGCTAGAGATCTTACCGGACGGCCTGGGGAAGCTTTCTTT. Translated: CSARDLTGRPGEAFF.

Ten or more counts support this clonotype. The chain couples TRBV7-2 to TRBJ1-3; D ambiguous. The germline V and J ends were trimmed by 2 bases and 0 bases, with 8 bases remaining between them. Per the germline V gene, CDR1 is SGHTA and CDR2 is FQGNSA. The CDR3 totals 15 residues. The CDR3 is CASSLNPGSGNTIYF. The CDR3 DNA follows: TGTGCCAGCAGCTTAAACCCGGGCTCTGGAAACACCATATATTTT.

This clonotype was detected a few times. This rearrangement joins TRBV7-2 to TRBJ1-4; TRBD1 might be the D (5 bases). This CDR3 region has 15 residues. Trimming stripped 4 bases from V and 4 bases from J, with 13 bases between. Germline V gene data show CDR1 as SGHTA and CDR2 as FQGNSA. The CDR3 DNA is TGTGCCAGCAGCTCAGAGACAGCGATTAATGAAAAACTGTTTTTT. Protein: CASSSETAINEKLFF.

This clonotype has only a few counts. V gene TRBV4-1 combines with J gene TRBJ1-1; TRBD1 might be the D (6 bases). The CDR3 loop spans 17 amino acids. Trimming left V 0 bases short and J 2 bases short, with 16 bases between. Germline-derived CDR1 and CDR2 are MGHRA and YSYEKL. The CDR3 reads CASSQEGGAAVNTEAFF. The CDR3 nucleotides read TGCGCCAGCAGCCAAGAAGGGGGGGCTGCCGTAAACACTGAAGCTTTCTTT.

The chain joins TRBV9 to TRBJ2-3; TRBD2 aligns across 15 bases. V trimming: 3 bases; J trimming: 0 bases; junction bases outside the gene matches: 14. Per the germline V gene, CDR1 is SGDLS and CDR2 is YYNGEE. There are 21 residues in the CDR3. CDR3 protein: CASSDHKGLAGGPRSTDTQYF. The CDR3 DNA follows: TGTGCCAGCAGCGATCACAAAGGACTAGCGGGGGGGCCGAGAAGCACAGATACGCAGTATTTT.

The chain combines TRBV2 with TRBJ1-5, with D perhaps matching TRBD1 (6 bases). Germline V gene data show CDR1 as SNHLY and CDR2 as FYNNEI. This CDR3 has 16 amino acids. V was cut by 6 bases and J by 5 bases, with 20 bases left in between. The CDR3 region has the DNA TGTGCCAGCAGACTTGGACAGTCCTGGTTCGATCAGCCCCAGCATTTT. Protein product: CASRLGQSWFDQPQHF. Drawing the rest from reference TRBV2 and TRBJ1-5, the complete variable domain is EPEVTQTPSHQVTQMGQEVILRCVPISNHLYFYWYRQILGQKVEFLVSFYNNEISEKSEIFDDQFSVERPDGSNFTLKIRSTKLEDSAMYFCASRLGQSWFDQPQHFGDGTRLSIL.

This clonotype was seen only a few times. The V gene is TRBV6-1, the J gene TRBJ1-5, with D tentatively TRBD1 (5 bases). Trimming cost V 0 bases and J 5 bases, with 20 bases left between them. This CDR3 has 18 residues. Looked up from germline, CDR1 is MNHNS and CDR2 is SASEGT. CDR3 in amino acids: CASSEAGQGRPIYQPQHF. The CDR3 nucleotides are TGTGCCAGCAGTGAAGCAGGTCAGGGCCGACCCATTTATCAGCCCCAGCATTTT.

The J gene is TRBJ2-5, the V gene TRBV13; perhaps D is TRBD1 or TRBD2 (5 bases each). This CDR3 has 15 amino acids. Per germline, CDR1 PRHDT and CDR2 FYEKMQ (reference sequence). Trimming cost V 3 bases and J 4 bases, with 15 bases left between them. The chain's CDR3 is CASSFRGEILETQYF. The CDR3 DNA follows: TGTGCCAGCAGCTTCCGAGGGGAGATCCTAGAGACCCAGTACTTC.

This chain links TRBV6-4 with TRBJ2-3; tentative D call: TRBD1 (5 bases). V lost 7 bases and J lost 2, with 16 bases in between. The germline V gene encodes CDR1 MRHNA and CDR2 SNTAGT. This CDR3 is built from 15 residues. CDR3 region: CASKDTGDLTDTQYF. In nucleotides, the CDR3 is TGTGCCAGCAAGGACACCGGAGACCTCACAGATACGCAGTATTTT.

This clonotype was found a few times. The chain combines TRBV28 with TRBJ1-6; TRBD1 matches at 7 bases. Looked up from germline, CDR1 is MDHEN and CDR2 is SYDVKM. CDR3 length: 14 residues. V was pared by 4 bases and J by 10 bases, with 7 bases of the junction left unmatched. CDR3 sequence reads: CASSSTGRGSPLHF. CDR3 bases: TGTGCCAGCAGTTCGACAGGGCGGGGGTCACCCCTCCACTTT.